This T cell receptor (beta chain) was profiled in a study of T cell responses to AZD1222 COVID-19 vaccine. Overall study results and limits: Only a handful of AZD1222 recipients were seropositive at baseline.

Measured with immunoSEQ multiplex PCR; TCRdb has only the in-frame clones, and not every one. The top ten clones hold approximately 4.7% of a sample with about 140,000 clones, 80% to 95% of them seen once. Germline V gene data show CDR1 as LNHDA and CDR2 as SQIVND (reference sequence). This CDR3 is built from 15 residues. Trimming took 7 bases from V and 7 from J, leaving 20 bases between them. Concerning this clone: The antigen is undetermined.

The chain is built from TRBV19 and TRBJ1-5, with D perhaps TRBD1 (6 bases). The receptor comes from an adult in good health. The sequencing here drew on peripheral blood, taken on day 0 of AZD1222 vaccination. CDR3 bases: TGTGCCAGTATAAACCGACAGGCCCTCGGGCAGCCCCAGCATTTT. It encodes CASINRQALGQPQHF.